Following are 7 T cell receptor beta chains from one sample sequenced in a study of PD-L1 blockade in urothelial cancer. Profiling relied on immunoSEQ multiplex PCR, and the TCRdb table lists in-frame clones only, not all of them. This sample has tens of thousands of clones, with roughly 83% found just once. Time point of the sample: peripheral blood 6 weeks after treatment start. The sequencing here drew on PBMCs, taken around atezolizumab (anti-PD-L1) treatment. The receptors shown here come from a man aged 65 to 79 with urothelial cancer.

This chain uses TRBV11-3 with TRBJ2-7; the match to TRBD2 covers 10 bases. The CDR3 extends over 16 amino acids. The V gene end was trimmed by 1 base and the J gene end by 4 bases; junction bases not matched to a gene: 7. Germline CDR1 and CDR2: SGHNT and YENEEA. CDR3 residues: CASSLGLAGGAYEQYF. The CDR3 DNA reads as TGTGCCAGCAGCTTAGGACTAGCGGGTGGGGCATACGAGCAGTACTTC. The full variable domain, its missing parts supplied by reference TRBV11-3 and TRBJ2-7, is EAGVVQSPRYKIIEKKQPVAFWCNPISGHNTLYWYLQNLGQGPELLIRYENEEAVDDSQLPKDRFSAERLKGVDSTLKIQPAELGDSAVYLCASSLGLAGGAYEQYFGPGTRLTVT.

This chain connects TRBV18 to TRBJ2-5; 10 bases are shared with TRBD2. V was pared by 2 bases and J by 3 bases, with 3 bases of the junction left unmatched. The CDR3 runs to 15 residues. Germline V gene sequence: CDR1 KGHSH, CDR2 LQKENI. The CDR3 here is CASSPALAGEETQYF. For the CDR3, the DNA is TGTGCCAGCTCACCAGCCCTAGCGGGGGAAGAGACCCAGTACTTC.

This clone was seen more than once but under ten times. CDR3 amino acids: CASSVGGGGFMNTEAFF. As DNA, the CDR3 is TGTGCCAGCAGCGTAGGAGGAGGGGGCTTCATGAACACTGAAGCTTTCTTT. The genes are TRBV9 and TRBJ1-1, with 7 bases identical to TRBD1. Germline V gives CDR1 SGDLS, CDR2 YYNGEE. V lost 0 bases to trimming and J lost 0 bases; unmatched junction nucleotides: 8. This CDR3 comprises 17 residues.

The chain combines TRBV5-1 with TRBJ2-7; 7 bases agree with TRBD2. Looked up from germline, CDR1 is SGHRS and CDR2 is YFSETQ. This CDR3 contains 17 residues. After removal of 3 bases from V and 2 bases from J, the junction contained 14 bases not matched to a gene. The CDR3 spells CASSWGSSSGGAYEQYF. CDR3 sequence (DNA): TGCGCCAGCAGCTGGGGTTCTTCTAGCGGAGGAGCCTACGAGCAGTACTTC.

The sample holds a few counts of this clone. J is TRBJ1-3 and V is TRBV12-5; D gene uncertain. The CDR3 covers 15 residues. Germline V gives CDR1 LGHNT, CDR2 FRNRAP. V was trimmed by 1 base and J by 3 bases, leaving 10 bases between them. CDR3 loop: CASGLDSRFGNTIYF. The CDR3 nucleotides are TGTGCTAGTGGTTTGGACTCCCGATTTGGAAACACCATATATTTT.

Only a few counts were recorded for this clone. The V gene is TRBV2, the J gene TRBJ1-1, with TRBD1 identical over 7 bases. CDR1 SNHLY and CDR2 FYNNEI come from the germline V gene. Germline trimming cut 5 bases from V and 7 bases from J; bases unmatched to any gene: 4. The length of the CDR3 is 12 residues. In DNA form, the CDR3 reads TGTGCCAGCAGTCGGGACAGAATTGAAGCTTTCTTT. Amino acids: CASSRDRIEAFF.

This clone was seen more than once but under ten times. J is TRBJ2-7 and V is TRBV7-2; 11 bases line up with TRBD1. Germline CDR1 and CDR2: SGHTA and FQGNSA. This CDR3 comprises 14 residues. V was pared by 5 bases and J by 3 bases, with 3 bases of the junction left unmatched. The CDR3 spells CASSRGTGGYEQYF. For the CDR3, the DNA is TGTGCCAGCAGCCGTGGGACAGGGGGCTACGAGCAGTACTTC.